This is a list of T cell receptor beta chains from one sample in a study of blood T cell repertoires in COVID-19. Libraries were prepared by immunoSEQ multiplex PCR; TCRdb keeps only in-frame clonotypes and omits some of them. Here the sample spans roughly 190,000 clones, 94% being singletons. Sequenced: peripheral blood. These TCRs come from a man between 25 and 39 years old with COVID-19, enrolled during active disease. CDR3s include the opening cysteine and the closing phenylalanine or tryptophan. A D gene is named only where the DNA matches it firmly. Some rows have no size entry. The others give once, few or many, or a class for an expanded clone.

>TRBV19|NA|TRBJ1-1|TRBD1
TGTGCCAGTAGACAGGGGGTGAACACTGAAGCTTTCTTT
CASRQGVNTEAFF
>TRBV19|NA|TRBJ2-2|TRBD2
TGTGCCAGTGCAGAGGGCCATCTAGGTACTAGCGGGGACACCGGGGAGCTGTTTTTT
CASAEGHLGTSGDTGELFF
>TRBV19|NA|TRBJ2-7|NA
TGTGCCAGTAGTATTCTGGGTCAGGGGCACGAGCAGTACTTC
CASSILGQGHEQYF
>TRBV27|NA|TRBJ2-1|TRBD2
TGTGCCAGCAGTTCCCTTACTAGCGGGGGTCCCAATGAGCAGTTCTTC
CASSSLTSGGPNEQFF
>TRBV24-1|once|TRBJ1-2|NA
TGTGCCACCAGTGACCAAGGGAGTGGCTACACCTTC
CATSDQGSGYTF
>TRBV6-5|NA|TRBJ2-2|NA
TGTGCCAGCAGCCTTCATCAGGGTGCCGGGGAGCTGTTTTTT
CASSLHQGAGELFF
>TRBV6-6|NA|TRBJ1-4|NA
TGTGCCAGCAGCCCAACAGGGTTTAATGAAAAACTGTTTTTT
CASSPTGFNEKLFF
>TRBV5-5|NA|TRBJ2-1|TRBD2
TGTGCCAGCATGCCCGGGACTACGTACAATGAGCAGTTCTTC
CASMPGTTYNEQFF
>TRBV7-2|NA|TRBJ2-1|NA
TGTGCCAGCAGCTTCTTTCAGGGCAGCGAGCAGTTCTTC
CASSFFQGSEQFF
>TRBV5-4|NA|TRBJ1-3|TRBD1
TGTGCCAGCACCGGCCCGGGACAGGGTACTGGAAACACCATATATTTT
CASTGPGQGTGNTIYF
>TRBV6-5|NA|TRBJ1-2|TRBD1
TGTGCCAGCAGCCCCCAGGGGGTTAACTATGGCTACACCTTC
CASSPQGVNYGYTF
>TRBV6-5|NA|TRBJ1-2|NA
TGTGCCAGCAGTTACAGCCGTGGGGGGGTAGACTATGGCTACACCTTC
CASSYSRGGVDYGYTF
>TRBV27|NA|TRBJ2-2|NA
TGTGCCAGCAGAGGTCTAGCTGGGGCCGGGGAGCTGTTTTTT
CASRGLAGAGELFF
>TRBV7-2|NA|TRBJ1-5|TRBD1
TGTGCCAGCAGCGAAGAGGGACAGGGGGCTGGGCAGCCCCAGCATTTT
CASSEEGQGAGQPQHF
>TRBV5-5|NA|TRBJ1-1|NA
TGTGCCAGCAGCTTGGTTGTGGGAAGGGGCACTGAAGCTTTCTTT
CASSLVVGRGTEAFF
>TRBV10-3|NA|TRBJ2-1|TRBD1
TGTGCCATCAGTGAGACAGGGGCCACCTACAATGAGCAGTTCTTC
CAISETGATYNEQFF
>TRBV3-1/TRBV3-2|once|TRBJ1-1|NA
TGTGCCAGCAGCCAAGATTACGGGGTCGGCAATGAAGCTTTCTTT
CASSQDYGVGNEAFF
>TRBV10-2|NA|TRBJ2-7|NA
TGCGCCAGCAGTGTGACGGTTGACTCTACCTACGAGCAGTACTTC
CASSVTVDSTYEQYF
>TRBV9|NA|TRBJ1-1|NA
TGTGCCAGCAGCATCGGACAGAACACTGAAGCTTTCTTT
CASSIGQNTEAFF
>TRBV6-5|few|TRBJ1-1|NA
TGTGCCAGCAGTTACTTAGGGGGCACTGAAGCTTTCTTT
CASSYLGGTEAFF
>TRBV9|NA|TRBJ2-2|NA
TGTGCCAGCAGCGTAAGGGACATCCCGAACACCGGGGAGCTGTTTTTT
CASSVRDIPNTGELFF
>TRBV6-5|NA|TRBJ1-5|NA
TGTGCCAGTCATGACATTAGCAATCAGCCCCAGCATTTT
CASHDISNQPQHF
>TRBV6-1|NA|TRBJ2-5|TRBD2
TGTGCCAGCAGTGAACCTAGCGGCCTCCAAGAGACCCAGTACTTC
CASSEPSGLQETQYF
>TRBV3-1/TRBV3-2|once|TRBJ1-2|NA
TGTGCCAGCAGCCTGACAGAAAACTATGGCTACACCTTC
CASSLTENYGYTF
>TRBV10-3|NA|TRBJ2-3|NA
TGTGCCATCAGTCTCAGGGAAGGAAGCACAGATACGCAGTATTTT
CAISLREGSTDTQYF
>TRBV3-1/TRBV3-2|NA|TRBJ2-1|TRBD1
TGTGCCAGCAGCCACCTACAGGGGTCCTACAATGAGCAGTTCTTC
CASSHLQGSYNEQFF
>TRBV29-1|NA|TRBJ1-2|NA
TGCAGCGTATCCCACAGGGAGGGTGGCTACACCTTC
CSVSHREGGYTF
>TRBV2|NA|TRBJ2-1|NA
TGTGCCAACAAGCCCGGGGCCTACAATGAGCAGTTCTTC
CANKPGAYNEQFF
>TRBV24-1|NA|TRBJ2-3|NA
TGTGCCACCAGTCCTTCAGGGCCCGGGGATACGCAGTATTTT
CATSPSGPGDTQYF
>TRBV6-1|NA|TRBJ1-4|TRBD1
TGTGCCAGCAGTGTATGGCAGGGGGCCCCTAATGAAAAACTGTTTTTT
CASSVWQGAPNEKLFF
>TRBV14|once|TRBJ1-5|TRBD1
TGTGCCAGCAGCCAATCAGGGGGTGGTCAGCCCCAGCATTTT
CASSQSGGGQPQHF
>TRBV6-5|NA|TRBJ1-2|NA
TGTGCCAGTGGAGGCTTTAGCTATGGCTACACCTTC
CASGGFSYGYTF
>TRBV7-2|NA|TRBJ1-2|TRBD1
TGTGCCAGCAGCTCGCCGACAGGGTGGAATGGCTACACCTTC
CASSSPTGWNGYTF
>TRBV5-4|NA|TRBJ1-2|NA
TGTGCCAGCAGCCGACCCGAGGTGGATGGCTACACCTTC
CASSRPEVDGYTF
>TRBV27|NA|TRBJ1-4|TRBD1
TGTGCCAGCAGGACAGGGGTGGAGGCAACTAATGAAAAACTGTTTTTT
CASRTGVEATNEKLFF
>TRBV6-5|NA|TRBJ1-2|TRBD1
TGTGCCAGCAGTCAGGGGGCGAACTATGGCTACACCTTC
CASSQGANYGYTF
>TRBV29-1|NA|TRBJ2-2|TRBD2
TGCAGCGCTAACGGACTAGCGGGGGGATCGAACACCGGGGAGCTGTTTTTT
CSANGLAGGSNTGELFF